What follows are 23 T cell receptor beta chains derived from one specimen sequenced in a study of blood T cell repertoires in COVID-19 (dated by TCRdb to 2018 to 2020). The method was the immunoSEQ multiplex PCR assay. TCRdb mirrors the immuneACCESS table, restricted to in-frame sequences. Some clones are absent from its copies; in checked studies, under half trace to an unresolved V gene, and the reason for the others is unknown. The sample contains 84,000 or so clones, over 80% of them found a single time. The ten largest clonotypes hold 6.3% of the sample. The material sequenced was peripheral blood. The receptor source for this set is a woman aged 60-75 years with active COVID-19.

The J gene is TRBJ2-3, the V gene TRBV5-1, with 11 bases identical to TRBD2. This CDR3 has 16 residues. Germline-derived CDR1 and CDR2 are SGHRS and YFSETQ. J was trimmed by 2 bases and V by 1 base; bases with no gene match: 3. This CDR3 is CASSLSTSGNTDTQYF. DNA of the CDR3: TGCGCCAGCAGCTTGTCGACTAGCGGGAACACAGATACGCAGTATTTT.

The chain links TRBV4-2 to TRBJ2-7; D is unclear. Germline-derived CDR1 and CDR2 are LGHNA and YNFKEQ. Deletions cut 0 bases from V and 2 bases from J, with 5 bases between. CDR3 length: 13 amino acids. The CDR3 sequence is CASSQDRAYEQYF. CDR3 coding DNA: TGTGCCAGCAGCCAAGACCGGGCCTACGAGCAGTACTTC.

The chain is built from TRBV18 and TRBJ1-1; D is perhaps TRBD1 (6 bases). The CDR3 is 15 residues long. V was shortened by 3 bases and J by 2 bases, with 13 bases between the two germline ends. Germline V CDR1 and CDR2: KGHSH, LQKENI. The CDR3 here is CASSPYRDTNTEAFF. The CDR3 bases are TGTGCCAGCTCACCCTACAGGGACACTAACACTGAAGCTTTCTTT. The whole variable domain, remainder taken from reference TRBV18 and TRBJ1-1, is NAGVMQNPRHLVRRRGQEARLRCSPMKGHSHVYWYRQLPEEGLKFMVYLQKENIIDESGMPKERFSAEFPKEGPSILRIQQVVRGDSAAYFCASSPYRDTNTEAFFGQGTRLTVV.

The chain employs TRBV29-1 and TRBJ1-4; the D gene is possibly TRBD1 (5 bases). V was shortened by 4 bases and J by 11 bases, with 8 bases between the two germline ends. The CDR3 loop spans 10 amino acids. Germline V gene sequence: CDR1 SQVTM, CDR2 ANQGSEA. CDR3 DNA: TGCAGCGTTGGGGGGGAGAAACTGTTTTTT. Its translation: CSVGGEKLFF.

The chain has TRBV7-2 and TRBJ2-1; the match to TRBD2 covers 10 bases. Trimming removed 4 bases from V and 1 base from J; junction bases left unmatched: 7. Germline values: CDR1 SGHTA, CDR2 FQGNSA. The CDR3 is 17 amino acids. The CDR3 bases are TGTGCCAGCAGCTACCACCCTAGCGGGAGTTCCTACAATGAGCAGTTCTTC. Residues: CASSYHPSGSSYNEQFF.

This chain connects TRBV29-1 to TRBJ2-6; no firm D call. Trimming took off 4 bases at V and 1 base at J, with 8 bases between the two ends. Germline CDR1 and CDR2: SQVTM and ANQGSEA. This CDR3 has 14 amino acids. This CDR3 is CSVAPGSGANVLTF. CDR3 DNA: TGCAGCGTTGCCCCCGGTTCTGGGGCCAACGTCCTGACTTTC.

The genes are TRBV3-1 (or the pseudogene TRBV3-2) and TRBJ2-2; 7 positions agree with TRBD1. Trimming took 1 base from V and 2 from J; bases not matched to a gene: 4. This CDR3 comprises 16 residues. Germline assignment: CDR1 LGHDT and CDR2 YNNKEL (reference sequence). This chain's CDR3 is CASSQGGQVNTGELFF. The CDR3 coding sequence is TGTGCCAGCAGCCAAGGAGGACAGGTTAACACCGGGGAGCTGTTTTTT.

The gene calls are TRBV9 and TRBJ2-3; 7 bases are shared with TRBD1. V was clipped by 0 bases and J by 1 base; unmatched bases: 2. Germline values: CDR1 SGDLS, CDR2 YYNGEE. The CDR3 is made up of 15 amino acids. This CDR3 reads CASSVGTGRTDTQYF. In DNA form, the CDR3 reads TGTGCCAGCAGCGTAGGGACAGGACGCACAGATACGCAGTATTTT.

The V and J genes are TRBV5-1 and TRBJ2-7, with a weak D call TRBD2 (6 bases). CDR1 is SGHRS, CDR2 YFSETQ, per germline. This CDR3 region has 14 residues. V lost 0 bases and J lost 3, with 10 bases in between. The CDR3 reads CASSLVGGVYEQYF. CDR3 nucleotide sequence: TGCGCCAGCAGCTTGGTTGGCGGGGTCTACGAGCAGTACTTC.

The rearrangement uses TRBV6-2 or TRBV6-3 and TRBJ2-5; TRBD1 aligns across 9 bases. The CDR3 loop spans 15 amino acids. The germline gives CDR1 MNHEY, CDR2 SVGEGT. Losses at the gene ends were 6 bases for V and 5 bases for J; bases not matched to a gene: 10. CDR3 region: CASSKTGGTGETQYF. CDR3 DNA sequence: TGTGCCAGCAGCAAGACAGGGGGAACGGGGGAGACCCAGTACTTC.

This chain links TRBV11-2 with TRBJ2-7, with D possibly matching TRBD1 (6 bases). The CDR3 is 13 residues long. CDR1 SGHAT and CDR2 FQNNGV come from the germline V gene. V shed 4 bases and J shed 6 bases, with 13 bases lying between them. The CDR3 sequence is CASSSNRVREQYF. CDR3 bases: TGTGCCAGCAGCTCAAACAGGGTTCGCGAGCAGTACTTC.

This clone appeared a few times. The chain has TRBV7-9 and TRBJ1-5, with TRBD1 matching 9 bases. Losses at the gene ends were 7 bases for V and 4 bases for J; bases not matched to a gene: 5. CDR3 size: 14 residues. Germline V CDR1 and CDR2: SEHNR, FQNEAQ (reference sequence). CDR3 in amino acids: CASTTGTGNQPQHF. Written as DNA, the CDR3 is TGTGCCAGCACCACAGGGACAGGGAATCAGCCCCAGCATTTT.

The chain combines TRBV7-2 with TRBJ1-3, with 7 bases that match TRBD1. CDR3 length: 16 residues. Looked up from germline, CDR1 is SGHTA and CDR2 is FQGNSA. The V segment lost 5 bases and the J segment 0 bases; nucleotides outside the gene matches: 7. The CDR3 sequence is CASSAGQTSSGNTIYF. The CDR3 bases are TGTGCCAGCAGCGCGGGACAGACGAGCTCTGGAAACACCATATATTTT.

The CDR3 DNA reads as TGTGCCAGCAGCTTGGGACTAGCGGGGGGAAGGGTGGACAAAAACATTCAGTACTTC. It encodes CASSLGLAGGRVDKNIQYF. This sequence joins TRBV5-4 and TRBJ2-4, with 13 positions matching TRBD2. CDR3 size: 19 residues. CDR1 is SGHNT, CDR2 YYREEE, per germline (reference sequence). With V trimmed by 0 bases and J by 3 bases, 9 bases remained unmatched.

V usage is TRBV15 and J usage is TRBJ1-3; D is undetermined. Germline loops: CDR1 LNHNV, CDR2 YYDKDF (reference sequence). With 1 base removed from V and 0 bases from J, the gap between germline ends came to 16 bases. This CDR3 spans 18 amino acids. CDR3 protein: CATSRVRGGIPSGNTIYF. CDR3 nucleotide sequence: TGTGCCACCAGCAGAGTTCGGGGAGGGATCCCCTCTGGAAACACCATATATTTT.

This clone is a singleton in its sample. J is TRBJ2-5 and V is TRBV3-1 (or the pseudogene TRBV3-2); 10 nucleotides match TRBD2. The germline CDR1 and CDR2 sequences are LGHDT and YNNKEL (reference sequence). The CDR3 extends over 16 amino acids. The ends lost 1 base at V and 5 bases at J; junction bases unmatched: 7. CDR3 in DNA: TGTGCCAGCAGCCAAGGGGATAGCGGGAGGTCGGAGACCCAGTACTTC. Its translation is CASSQGDSGRSETQYF.

This clone was recorded only once. The chain uses TRBV15 and TRBJ1-1; no clear D gene. CDR1 LNHNV and CDR2 YYDKDF come from the germline V gene (reference sequence). CDR3 size: 13 residues. V was shortened by 0 bases and J by 7 bases, with 9 bases between the two germline ends. The CDR3 is CATSRDGRSEAFF. CDR3 nucleotide sequence: TGTGCCACCAGCAGAGATGGGAGGAGTGAAGCTTTCTTT. Combining the CDR3 with reference TRBV15 and TRBJ1-1 gives the whole variable domain DAMVIQNPRYQVTQFGKPVTLSCSQTLNHNVMYWYQQKSSQAPKLLFHYYDKDFNNEADTPDNFQSRRPNTSFCFLDIRSPGLGDTAMYLCATSRDGRSEAFFGQGTRLTVV.

This chain uses TRBV7-2 with TRBJ1-6; D unclear. CDR3 size: 14 residues. V lost 5 bases, J lost 7 bases, and 12 bases lay in between. Germline V CDR1 and CDR2: SGHTA, FQGNSA. The CDR3 DNA is TGTGCCAGCAGCCGCGGGGTGGTAAATTCACCCCTCCACTTT. Translating gives CASSRGVVNSPLHF. Looking up the rest from reference TRBV7-2 and TRBJ1-6 gives the full variable domain: GAGVSQSPSNKVTEKGKDVELRCDPISGHTALYWYRQSLGQGLEFLIYFQGNSAPDKSGLPSDRFSAERTGGSVSTLTIQRTQQEDSAVYLCASSRGVVNSPLHFGNGTRLTVT.

This chain links TRBV15 with TRBJ1-1; D is possibly TRBD1 (6 bases). Trimming left V 3 bases short and J 5 bases short, with 7 bases between. This CDR3 contains 12 residues. The germline V gene has CDR1 LNHNV and CDR2 YYDKDF (reference sequence). CDR3 bases: TGTGCCACCAGCAGTGACAGGACTGAAGCTTTCTTT. Translation gives CATSSDRTEAFF.

The chain couples TRBV2 to TRBJ2-1; D is possibly TRBD2 (5 bases). Trimming took off 1 base at V and 2 bases at J, with 9 bases between the two ends. This CDR3 spans 15 amino acids. Germline CDR1 is SNHLY and CDR2 is FYNNEI. The CDR3 protein is CASSEEAVAYNEQFF. The CDR3 nucleotides are TGTGCCAGCAGTGAAGAAGCGGTCGCCTACAATGAGCAGTTCTTC.

This rearrangement joins TRBV19 to TRBJ2-3, with 10 bases lining up with TRBD2. The CDR3 is 14 amino acids. Germline CDR1 reads LNHDA; CDR2 reads SQIVND (reference sequence). Trimming cost V 5 bases and J 6 bases; bases outside gene matches: 5. Here the CDR3 DNA reads TGTGCCAGTAGTTCTAGCGGGAGAAGGGATACGCAGTATTTT. This translates into CASSSSGRRDTQYF.

The J gene is TRBJ2-1, the V gene TRBV7-3; 8 bases are shared with TRBD2. The CDR3 covers 15 residues. Germline CDR1 and CDR2: SGHTA and FQGTGA. After removal of 5 bases from V and 3 bases from J, the junction contained 6 bases not matched to a gene. CDR3 DNA sequence: TGTGCCAGCAGCGAAAGCGGGAGCTACTACAATGAGCAGTTCTTC. As protein: CASSESGSYYNEQFF.

The genes are TRBV3-1 (or the pseudogene TRBV3-2) and TRBJ1-3; D is uncertain. Germline assignment: CDR1 LGHDT and CDR2 YNNKEL (reference sequence). The CDR3 is 14 residues long. V shed 5 bases and J shed 2 bases, with 10 bases lying between them. The CDR3 sequence is CASSKTDAGNTIYF. Written as DNA, the CDR3 is TGTGCCAGCAGCAAGACTGACGCTGGAAACACCATATATTTT.